This paragraph reports one TCR beta chain. This sample was taken from a study of cytomegalovirus exposure and HLA in healthy donors. The CDR3 loop spans 17 amino acids. PCR amplification relied on 60 Vbeta primers (plus 13 Jbeta primers). Original processing notes: About 12 million of some 80 million unique TCR beta chains were shared, per a later count. The protocol was immunoSEQ multiplex PCR, while the TCRdb copy is restricted to in-frame clones and leaves out a portion. V, J and clone size were drawn from that table, and D and trimming were deduced from the DNA. The repertoire holds more than 100,000 clones, with about 79% as singletons.

The chain employs TRBV21-1 and TRBJ2-7; the table names TRBD1, a call not compared with the DNA. TRBV21-1 is a pseudogene locus. This clonotype originated in a female donor in good health and CMV-seropositive. Sequenced material: PBMCs. The CDR3 region is CASSKEQGTSAAYEQYF. CDR3 sequence (DNA): TGTGCCAGCAGCAAGGAACAGGGCACATCGGCGGCCTACGAGCAGTACTTC.